One sample yielded the 19 T cell receptor beta chains listed below, sequenced in a study of blood T cell repertoires in COVID-19. The repertoire was sequenced with immunoSEQ multiplex PCR; TCRdb's copy has only in-frame clones and lacks some. This sample yields about 100,000 clones, of which 80% to 90% are seen a single time; roughly 2.6% belongs to the top ten. Input material: PBMCs or T cells enriched from blood (not recorded which). The receptors here all came from a woman aged 45-65 years who had recovered from COVID-19.

The chain employs TRBV7-3 and TRBJ2-2, with a weak D call TRBD1 (6 bases). With 4 bases removed from V and 7 bases from J, the gap between germline ends came to 13 bases. This CDR3 contains 14 residues. Germline CDR1 SGHTA, CDR2 FQGTGA. CDR3 coding DNA: TGTGCCAGCAGCTCTTTAGGGGGTCTCGGGGAGCTGTTTTTT. As protein: CASSSLGGLGELFF.

J is TRBJ2-5 and V is TRBV18; TRBD1 aligns across 10 bases. The V gene end was trimmed by 3 bases and the J gene end by 5 bases; junction bases not matched to a gene: 9. The CDR3 has 16 amino acids. CDR1 and CDR2 from the germline V gene are KGHSH and LQKENI. The CDR3 coding sequence is TGTGCCAGCTCACCCGTCCGACAGGGGGCGCGTGAGACCCAGTACTTC. Protein product: CASSPVRQGARETQYF.

The V gene is TRBV4-1, the J gene TRBJ2-5; 11 bases align to TRBD2. This CDR3 has 16 residues. CDR1 and CDR2 (germline): MGHRA, YSYEKL. Trimming took 2 bases from V and 0 from J; bases not matched to a gene: 2. CDR3 in DNA: TGCGCCAGCAGCCAACCGGGACTAGCGGACCAAGAGACCCAGTACTTC. It translates to CASSQPGLADQETQYF.

The rearrangement links TRBV7-8 to TRBJ1-5; 7 bases are shared with TRBD1. Germline lookup yields CDR1 SGHVS and CDR2 FQNEAQ. V trimming: 6 bases; J trimming: 1 base; junction bases outside the gene matches: 9. The CDR3 runs to 16 residues. CDR3 loop: CASSPRQGGSNQPQHF. For the CDR3, the DNA is TGTGCCAGCAGTCCCCGACAGGGTGGGAGCAATCAGCCCCAGCATTTT. Together with reference TRBV7-8 and TRBJ1-5, the CDR3 gives the full variable domain: GAGVSQSPRYKVAKRGQDVALRCDPISGHVSLFWYQQALGQGPEFLTYFQNEAQLDKSGLPSDRFFAERPEGSVSTLKIQRTQQEDSAVYLCASSPRQGGSNQPQHFGDGTRLSIL.

J is TRBJ2-7 and V is TRBV28, with 8 positions matching TRBD1. Germline V CDR1 and CDR2: MDHEN, SYDVKM. The CDR3 extends over 14 amino acids. V was clipped by 5 bases and J by 4 bases; unmatched bases: 7. Here the CDR3 DNA reads TGTGCCAGCAGTCTTGGACAGGGAGGTTACGAGCAGTACTTC. Protein sequence: CASSLGQGGYEQYF. The full variable domain, in which reference TRBV28 and TRBJ2-7 provide the parts outside the CDR3, is DVKVTQSSRYLVKRTGEKVFLECVQDMDHENMFWYRQDPGLGLRLIYFSYDVKMKEKGDIPEGYSVSREKKERFSLILESASTNQTSMYLCASSLGQGGYEQYFGPGTRLTVT.

V and J are TRBV24-1 and TRBJ2-7; 7 bases fit TRBD2. The CDR3 totals 15 residues. J gave up 1 base and V 5 bases, and 7 bases lay outside the gene matches. In germline, CDR1 is KGHDR, CDR2 SFDVKD. CDR3 region: CATSVGYGGSYEQYF. CDR3 sequence (DNA): TGTGCCACCAGTGTCGGTTACGGGGGGTCCTACGAGCAGTACTTC.

The chain employs TRBV28 and TRBJ1-2; TRBD1 might be the D (5 bases). Germline CDR1 is MDHEN and CDR2 is SYDVKM. This CDR3 contains 14 residues. The V end lost 1 base, the J end lost 7 bases, and 13 bases lay between the germline ends. CDR3 bases: TGTGCCAGCAGTTTATCGGCAGGGTATCGTGGCTACACCTTC. It specifies CASSLSAGYRGYTF.

The rearrangement uses TRBV2 and TRBJ1-4; D possibly corresponds to TRBD1 (5 bases). Germline CDR1 is SNHLY and CDR2 is FYNNEI. The CDR3 is 14 residues long. V dropped 6 bases and J dropped 11 bases, with 19 bases sitting between them. The DNA for the CDR3 is TGTGCCAGCAGGGCCCGGACGGGGGACGAGAAACTGTTTTTT. This gives the protein CASRARTGDEKLFF.

The genes are TRBV5-1 and TRBJ2-2, with D tentatively TRBD1 (5 bases). CDR1 is SGHRS, CDR2 YFSETQ, per germline. Trimming took off 0 bases at V and 2 bases at J, with 14 bases between the two ends. There are 17 residues in the CDR3. This CDR3 reads CASSLALSQGNTGELFF. The CDR3 DNA sequence: TGCGCCAGCAGCTTGGCCCTAAGTCAGGGAAACACCGGGGAGCTGTTTTTT.

This clone is a singleton in its sample. This sequence joins TRBV28 and TRBJ2-7, with TRBD1 matching over 10 bases. The CDR3 has 14 residues. The J segment lost 4 bases and the V segment lost 6 bases, leaving 6 bases of the junction unmatched. In germline, CDR1 is MDHEN, CDR2 SYDVKM. The DNA of the CDR3 is TGTGCCAGCAGCTACCCGGGACAGGGGTACGAGCAGTACTTC. Translation gives CASSYPGQGYEQYF.

The chain uses TRBV27 and TRBJ1-1, with D hard to call. The CDR3 extends over 12 amino acids. Deletions cut 6 bases from V and 8 bases from J, with 13 bases between. Germline V lookup: CDR1 MNHEY, CDR2 SMNVEV (reference sequence). The CDR3 protein is CASRSRGWEAFF. In nucleotides, the CDR3 is TGTGCCAGCAGATCTAGAGGCTGGGAAGCTTTCTTT.

This chain uses TRBV5-4 with TRBJ1-6; D is uncertain. This CDR3 contains 12 residues. Germline CDR1 SGHNT, CDR2 YYREEE (reference sequence). Deletions cut 4 bases from V and 6 bases from J, with 5 bases between. CDR3 residues: CASSLFNSPLHF. CDR3 coding DNA: TGTGCCAGCAGCCTATTTAATTCACCCCTCCACTTT.

The chain is built from TRBV28 and TRBJ2-1; D possibly corresponds to TRBD1 (5 bases). Trimming stripped 4 bases from V and 3 bases from J, with 16 bases between. The CDR3 extends over 16 amino acids. Looked up from germline, CDR1 is MDHEN and CDR2 is SYDVKM. Written as DNA, the CDR3 is TGTGCCAGCAGTTCCCCCGACAGCCTTAGCTACAATGAGCAGTTCTTC. Its translation is CASSSPDSLSYNEQFF. Supplemented by reference TRBV28 and TRBJ2-1, the full variable domain reads DVKVTQSSRYLVKRTGEKVFLECVQDMDHENMFWYRQDPGLGLRLIYFSYDVKMKEKGDIPEGYSVSREKKERFSLILESASTNQTSMYLCASSSPDSLSYNEQFFGPGTRLTVL.

This clone was detected only once. V usage is TRBV5-8 and J usage is TRBJ1-5; D is possibly TRBD1 (5 bases). The CDR3 loop spans 15 amino acids. Germline V gene lookup returns CDR1 SGHTS and CDR2 YDEGEE. V lost 10 bases and J 6 bases, leaving 23 bases between the germline ends. The CDR3 sequence: CAGSSLGPMGQPQHF. CDR3 nucleotide sequence: TGTGCCGGTAGTTCACTGGGGCCGATGGGTCAGCCCCAGCATTTT. Supplemented by reference TRBV5-8 and TRBJ1-5, the full variable domain reads EAGVTQSPTHLIKTRGQQATLRCSPISGHTSVYWYQQALGLGLQFLLWYDEGEERNRGNFPPRFSGRQFPNYSSELNVNALELEDSALYLCAGSSLGPMGQPQHFGDGTRLSIL.

V usage is TRBV9 and J usage is TRBJ1-2, with 9 bases lining up with TRBD1. Losses at the gene ends were 4 bases for V and 4 bases for J; bases not matched to a gene: 14. CDR3 length: 17 amino acids. CDR1 and CDR2 (germline): SGDLS, YYNGEE. CDR3 DNA sequence: TGTGCCAGCAGCCTCCAGGGGGGGACAGGGTCGGGCTATGGCTACACCTTC. It encodes CASSLQGGTGSGYGYTF.

The chain uses TRBV6-5 and TRBJ2-7, with 9 bases that match TRBD1. Per germline, CDR1 MNHEY and CDR2 SVGAGI. The CDR3 length is 14 residues. Trimming at V came to 5 bases and at J to 7 bases, leaving 9 bases not matched to a gene. The DNA of the CDR3 is TGTGCCAGCAGTCGCCTCCGGGACAGGGAGGAGCAGTACTTC. Translated, it gives CASSRLRDREEQYF.

The J gene is TRBJ2-7, the V gene TRBV24-1; maybe TRBD2 (6 bases). V lost 6 bases, J lost 4 bases, and 12 bases lay in between. Germline V gene data show CDR1 as KGHDR and CDR2 as SFDVKD. The CDR3 runs to 13 residues. The CDR3 DNA reads TGTGCCACCAGTACAGCCGCGGGATACGAGCAGTACTTC. Protein sequence: CATSTAAGYEQYF.

J is TRBJ2-7 and V is TRBV27; a weak D match, TRBD1 (5 bases). The CDR3 extends over 14 amino acids. The V end lost 3 bases, the J end lost 2 bases, and 11 bases lay between the germline ends. Germline V CDR1 and CDR2: MNHEY, SMNVEV (reference sequence). CDR3: CASSFFDSPYEQYF. In DNA, the CDR3 is TGTGCCAGCAGTTTTTTTGACAGCCCCTACGAGCAGTACTTC.

The chain employs TRBV28 and TRBJ2-5, with D possibly matching TRBD1 (6 bases). This CDR3 contains 14 residues. Germline CDR1 MDHEN, CDR2 SYDVKM. V lost 3 bases to trimming and J lost 5 bases, with 13 bases between them. CDR3 loop: CASSFITGTETQYF. CDR3 DNA: TGTGCCAGCAGTTTCATAACAGGGACGGAGACCCAGTACTTC.